These 21 T cell receptor beta chains came from one sample sequenced in a study of cytomegalovirus exposure and HLA in healthy donors. With 60 Vbeta and 13 Jbeta primers, the PCR was carried out. The table came from immunoSEQ multiplex PCR; TCRdb's copy has only in-frame clones and leaves some out. The sample carries about 140,000 clones, over 60% recorded once. Sequences were obtained from PBMCs. All receptors derive from a female donor in good health and CMV-seropositive.

The rearrangement links TRBV6-5 to TRBJ1-2; 8 bases match TRBD1. The germline gives CDR1 MNHEY, CDR2 SVGAGI. With 0 bases clipped from V and 8 bases from J, the junction kept 11 bases outside the gene matches. The CDR3 length is 16 residues. As DNA, the CDR3 is TGTGCCAGCAGTTACTCCCTAACCGGACAGGGCCAGGGCTACACCTTC. Translated: CASSYSLTGQGQGYTF.

The CDR3 loop reads CASSLMGTSGGDTDTQYF. The CDR3 region has the DNA TGTGCCAGCAGCTTAATGGGAACTAGCGGGGGGGACACAGATACGCAGTATTTT. The V call is TRBV7-2, the J call TRBJ2-3; 13 bases agree with TRBD2. This CDR3 is built from 18 residues. With 2 bases clipped from V and 2 bases from J, the junction kept 7 bases outside the gene matches. Germline CDR1 reads SGHTA; CDR2 reads FQGNSA.

This clone has only one observation. The J gene is TRBJ2-3, the V gene TRBV6-1, with TRBD2 matching 8 bases. The junction had 11 bases not matched to a gene; V was cut back by 3 bases and J by 9 bases. CDR1 and CDR2 (germline): MNHNS, SASEGT. This CDR3 spans 15 amino acids. The CDR3 spells CASSEISGISGTQYF. In DNA form, the CDR3 reads TGTGCCAGCAGTGAGATTAGCGGGATCTCGGGGACGCAGTATTTT.

The chain carries TRBV11-2 and TRBJ2-5, with 8 bases fitting TRBD2. This CDR3 is 15 amino acids long. V dropped 1 base and J dropped 5; count of bases not matched to a gene: 6. Germline V gene data show CDR1 as SGHAT and CDR2 as FQNNGV. CDR3 sequence: CASSLGGGRTETQYF. The CDR3 bases are TGTGCCAGCAGCTTAGGGGGCGGGAGGACGGAGACCCAGTACTTC. Supplemented by reference TRBV11-2 and TRBJ2-5, the full variable domain reads EAGVAQSPRYKIIEKRQSVAFWCNPISGHATLYWYQQILGQGPKLLIQFQNNGVVDDSQLPKDRFSAERLKGVDSTLKIQPAKLEDSAVYLCASSLGGGRTETQYFGPGTRLLVL.

The chain links TRBV6-1 to TRBJ2-7; TRBD1 matches 7 bases. CDR3 length: 15 residues. The germline V gene has CDR1 MNHNS and CDR2 SASEGT. With V trimmed by 6 bases and J by 2 bases, 10 bases remained unmatched. CDR3: CASSYLDTGAYEQYF. CDR3 bases: TGTGCCAGCAGCTACCTAGATACAGGGGCCTACGAGCAGTACTTC.

The rearrangement uses TRBV19 and TRBJ1-5; a possible D gene is TRBD1 (5 bases). Per germline, CDR1 LNHDA and CDR2 SQIVND (reference sequence). Trimming took off 10 bases at V and 1 base at J, with 17 bases between the two ends. CDR3 length: 15 residues. The CDR3 nucleotides are TGTGCCACCTGCCGAAGGGGCAACAGCAATCAGCCCCAGCATTTT. Translated, it gives CATCRRGNSNQPQHF.

CDR3 loop: CASSYSPGSSGNTIYF. The CDR3 bases are TGTGCCAGCAGTTACTCACCGGGGAGCTCTGGAAACACCATATATTTT. The rearrangement links TRBV6-5 to TRBJ1-3; D unresolved. The CDR3 runs 16 residues. V lost 0 bases, J lost 0 bases, and 9 bases lay in between. CDR1 and CDR2 from the germline V gene are MNHEY and SVGAGI.

This clone has a single count. CDR3 DNA: TGTGCCAGCGCCCGGGACAGCAATAATTCACCCCTCCACTTT. Translated: CASARDSNNSPLHF. The V and J genes are TRBV18 and TRBJ1-6; TRBD1 agrees at 7 bases. Germline V gives CDR1 KGHSH, CDR2 LQKENI. V was pared by 8 bases and J by 5 bases, with 6 bases of the junction left unmatched. The CDR3 has 14 amino acids.

The chain recombines TRBV6-6 with TRBJ1-1, with 8 bases matching TRBD1. The CDR3 extends over 15 amino acids. The germline V gene encodes CDR1 MNHNY and CDR2 SVGAGI (reference sequence). Trimming at V came to 3 bases and at J to 1 base, leaving 4 bases not matched to a gene. The CDR3 region is CASSYPGQANTEAFF. CDR3 nucleotides: TGTGCCAGCAGTTATCCGGGACAGGCGAACACTGAAGCTTTCTTT.

The CDR3 nucleotides read TGTGCCAGCAGCTCCCCGGGACAGGGGGATTCTGAAGCTTTCTTT. This gives the protein CASSSPGQGDSEAFF. The chain uses TRBV5-4 and TRBJ1-1; TRBD1 agrees at 11 bases. The CDR3 covers 15 residues. Germline values: CDR1 SGHNT, CDR2 YYREEE (reference sequence). V lost 3 bases and J lost 6; bases outside the gene matches: 7.

The chain uses TRBV6-1 and TRBJ1-4; no firm D call. Trimming shortened V by 7 bases and J by 7 bases, and 4 bases separated the two germline ends. The CDR3 totals 10 residues. Germline CDR1 MNHNS, CDR2 SASEGT. The CDR3 is CASNGEKLFF. CDR3 nucleotides: TGTGCCAGCAACGGTGAAAAACTGTTTTTT.

This clone showed up just a few times. CDR3 region: CASRTTGKTEAFF. The CDR3 DNA sequence: TGTGCCAGTCGGACCACAGGGAAAACTGAAGCTTTCTTT. The chain employs TRBV19 and TRBJ1-1, with D maybe TRBD1 (6 bases). Trimming pared 8 bases from V and 5 bases from J, leaving 15 bases between. The CDR3 extends over 13 amino acids. Germline loops: CDR1 LNHDA, CDR2 SQIVND (reference sequence).

V and J are TRBV5-6 and TRBJ2-1, with TRBD1 matching 10 bases. The CDR3 sequence is 16 residues long. The germline V gene has CDR1 SGHDT and CDR2 YYEEEE. The J segment lost 4 bases and the V segment lost 3 bases, leaving 7 bases of the junction unmatched. For the CDR3, the DNA is TGTGCCAGCAGCTCCTACGGGACAGGGGCATACAATGAGCAGTTCTTC. Translated, it gives CASSSYGTGAYNEQFF.

This CDR3 reads CASSIVGGGVGYEQYF. In nucleotides, the CDR3 is TGTGCCAGTAGTATAGTCGGCGGAGGGGTCGGCTACGAGCAGTACTTC. The chain joins TRBV19 to TRBJ2-7; tentative D call: TRBD2 (6 bases). V was clipped by 1 base and J by 3 bases, with 16 bases between them. Per germline, CDR1 LNHDA and CDR2 SQIVND (reference sequence). CDR3 length equals 16 residues.

The V call is TRBV6-1, the J call TRBJ1-2; TRBD1 matches 7 bases. V dropped 4 bases and J dropped 4; count of bases not matched to a gene: 3. This CDR3 is 13 amino acids long. Germline assignment: CDR1 MNHNS and CDR2 SASEGT. This CDR3 reads CASSAAGGYGYTF. The CDR3, as DNA: TGTGCCAGCAGTGCAGCAGGGGGCTATGGCTACACCTTC.

The rearrangement links TRBV28 to TRBJ2-7; D not certain. The CDR3 totals 12 residues. V was shortened by 3 bases and J by 3 bases, with 6 bases between the two germline ends. CDR1 MDHEN and CDR2 SYDVKM come from the germline V gene. CDR3 nucleotides: TGTGCCAGCAGTTTGGCTGGCTACGAGCAGTACTTC. Translated: CASSLAGYEQYF.

This clone was detected once. CDR3 in amino acids: CASTGGGSGPTGGYTF. CDR3 DNA: TGTGCCAGCACCGGTGGAGGTTCCGGCCCTACCGGGGGCTACACCTTC. The V call is TRBV27, the J call TRBJ1-2; no clear D. The germline V and J ends were trimmed by 7 bases and 8 bases, with 26 bases remaining between them. The CDR3 covers 16 residues. Per the germline V gene, CDR1 is MNHEY and CDR2 is SMNVEV (reference sequence).

In DNA, the CDR3 is TGCAGCGTCCAGGGGAGCGCGAACACCGGGGAGCTGTTTTTT. This encodes CSVQGSANTGELFF. This chain joins TRBV29-1 and TRBJ2-2; a weak D match, TRBD1 (6 bases). CDR3 length: 14 residues. V shed 6 bases and J shed 0 bases, with 11 bases lying between them. Germline loops: CDR1 SQVTM, CDR2 ANQGSEA.

The chain couples TRBV10-3 to TRBJ2-7; 9 nucleotides agree with TRBD2. Germline V gene sequence: CDR1 ENHRY, CDR2 SYGVKD. The CDR3 is made up of 13 amino acids. Trimming took 5 bases from V and 6 from J; bases not matched to a gene: 5. The CDR3 DNA reads as TGTGCCATCAGTAGCGGGGGGTTTGGCGAGCAGTACTTC. This encodes CAISSGGFGEQYF.

The J gene is TRBJ2-7, the V gene TRBV30, with D hard to call. V lost 4 bases and J lost 5, with 12 bases in between. The CDR3 is 12 residues long. Germline V lookup: CDR1 GTSNPN, CDR2 SVGIG (reference sequence). Here the CDR3 DNA reads TGTGCCTGGAACACGCTAGGCAACGAGCAGTACTTC. Residues: CAWNTLGNEQYF.

This clone showed up just once. The chain employs TRBV20-1 and TRBJ1-2, with D perhaps matching TRBD1 (5 bases). V was shortened by 6 bases and J by 3 bases, with 8 bases between the two germline ends. Germline loops: CDR1 DFQATT, CDR2 SNEGSKA (reference sequence). The CDR3 length is 11 residues. CDR3 loop: CSATTDYGYTF. The CDR3 nucleotides read TGCAGTGCGACGACAGACTATGGCTACACCTTC.